One sample yielded the 18 T cell receptor beta chains listed below, sequenced in a study of CD4 T cells in relation to SARS-CoV-2 and coronaviruses. Their specific antigens are unknown. Measured with immunoSEQ multiplex PCR; TCRdb has only the in-frame clones, and not every one. The sample has about 43,000 clones, over 75% seen once. The specimen was naive CD4+ T cells from PBMCs, cultured in vitro. This sample's subset: naive CD4+ T cells isolated by negative enrichment. Receptor source: an adult with COVID-19.

J is TRBJ2-6 and V is TRBV7-3; 8 nucleotides match TRBD1. This CDR3 is built from 17 residues. Trimming removed 7 bases from V and 0 bases from J; junction bases left unmatched: 8. From germline, CDR1 is SGHTA and CDR2 FQGTGA. The CDR3 region is CASTEDRVPSGANVLTF. CDR3 bases: TGTGCCAGCACCGAGGACAGGGTGCCCTCTGGGGCCAACGTCCTGACTTTC.

This chain joins TRBV7-3 and TRBJ2-1, with D uncertain. Trimming took 5 bases from V and 9 from J, leaving 14 bases between them. The germline CDR1 and CDR2 sequences are SGHTA and FQGTGA. The CDR3 totals 13 residues. CDR3 DNA: TGTGCCAGCAGCCCGAGTGGGGTAGGTGAGCAGTTCTTC. It specifies CASSPSGVGEQFF.

This sequence joins TRBV2 and TRBJ2-7; D perhaps matches TRBD1 (6 bases). The germline CDR1 and CDR2 sequences are SNHLY and FYNNEI. Trimming shortened V by 5 bases and J by 0 bases, and 14 bases separated the two germline ends. The CDR3 spans 15 residues. The CDR3 loop reads CASSSDRPYSYEQYF. In DNA, the CDR3 is TGTGCCAGCAGTTCCGACAGGCCTTACTCCTACGAGCAGTACTTC.

This chain uses TRBV10-1 with TRBJ2-7; possibly TRBD1 for D (6 bases). Germline loops: CDR1 WNHNN, CDR2 SYGVQD (reference sequence). The CDR3 has 13 residues. The V end was cut by 5 bases, the J end by 0 bases, with 8 bases between. CDR3 sequence (DNA): TGCGCCAGCAGTACAGGGAACTCCTACGAGCAGTACTTC. Its protein product is CASSTGNSYEQYF.

This chain uses TRBV6-5 with TRBJ1-2; D is uncertain. The CDR3 loop spans 15 amino acids. Germline CDR1 reads MNHEY; CDR2 reads SVGAGI. Trimming pared 6 bases from V and 0 bases from J, leaving 14 bases between. DNA of the CDR3: TGTGCCAGCAGCCGTATCCACGGAGCTAACTATGGCTACACCTTC. It translates to CASSRIHGANYGYTF.

The chain carries TRBV3-1 (or the pseudogene TRBV3-2) and TRBJ2-1, with 9 bases identical to TRBD2. Germline lookup yields CDR1 LGHDT and CDR2 YNNKEL (reference sequence). Trimming took 5 bases from V and 7 from J; bases not matched to a gene: 12. CDR3 length: 16 amino acids. This CDR3 reads CASSLPGTSYENEQFF. CDR3 coding DNA: TGTGCCAGCAGCTTACCCGGGACTAGCTATGAAAATGAGCAGTTCTTC.

This clone was recorded a few times. The chain carries TRBV18 and TRBJ2-5; D tentatively fits TRBD1 or TRBD2 (8 bases each). The CDR3 covers 15 residues. The germline CDR1 and CDR2 sequences are KGHSH and LQKENI. The ends were cut back, 11 bases at V and 2 bases at J, with 21 bases in the middle. The CDR3 region has the DNA TGTGCCGGAAGGACAGGGACTAGTCTTCAAGAGACCCAGTACTTC. Residues: CAGRTGTSLQETQYF.

This clone showed up just once. The chain joins TRBV2 to TRBJ2-6; D may be TRBD1 (5 bases). Deletions cut 3 bases from V and 0 bases from J, with 9 bases between. Germline V gene sequence: CDR1 SNHLY, CDR2 FYNNEI. The CDR3 spans 16 residues. DNA of the CDR3: TGTGCCAGCAGTGAGGGCAGGGCCTCTGGGGCCAACGTCCTGACTTTC. As protein: CASSEGRASGANVLTF.

DNA for the CDR3: TGTGCCAGTAGTATGCGCTTTGACAGTAATTGGAATTCACCCCTCCACTTT. Translated: CASSMRFDSNWNSPLHF. The V and J genes are TRBV19 and TRBJ1-6; D possibly corresponds to TRBD1 (5 bases). The germline gives CDR1 LNHDA, CDR2 SQIVND (reference sequence). The CDR3 is 17 residues long. Deletions cut 3 bases from V and 7 bases from J, with 19 bases between. The full variable domain, its missing parts supplied by reference TRBV19 and TRBJ1-6, is DGGITQSPKYLFRKEGQNVTLSCEQNLNHDAMYWYRQDPGQGLRLIYYSQIVNDFQKGDIAEGYSVSREKKESFPLTVTSAQKNPTAFYLCASSMRFDSNWNSPLHFGNGTRLTVT.

V gene TRBV7-8 combines with J gene TRBJ2-1, with 10 bases identical to TRBD2. J gave up 5 bases and V 5 bases, and 12 bases lay outside the gene matches. This CDR3 has 17 residues. Germline V gene sequence: CDR1 SGHVS, CDR2 FQNEAQ. The CDR3, as DNA: TGTGCCAGCAGCCTCGGGCGCCTAGCGGGAGCCGACAATGAGCAGTTCTTC. Translated: CASSLGRLAGADNEQFF.

The rearrangement links TRBV11-2 to TRBJ2-7; 12 nucleotides align to TRBD2. This CDR3 is built from 17 residues. Germline trimming cut 3 bases from V and 4 bases from J; bases unmatched to any gene: 10. The V gene's germline CDR1 is SGHAT and CDR2 FQNNGV. The CDR3 sequence is CASSFRWGLAGKYEQYF. The CDR3 DNA reads TGTGCCAGCAGCTTTAGATGGGGACTAGCGGGCAAGTACGAGCAGTACTTC.

The chain employs TRBV9 and TRBJ2-3, with 12 bases lining up with TRBD2. CDR1 and CDR2 from the germline V gene are SGDLS and YYNGEE. The junction had 2 bases not matched to a gene; V was cut back by 3 bases and J by 0 bases. This CDR3 region has 16 residues. The CDR3 loop is CASSGTSGGSTDTQYF. Written as DNA, the CDR3 is TGTGCCAGCAGCGGAACTAGCGGGGGGAGCACAGATACGCAGTATTTT. The full variable domain, completed using reference TRBV9 and TRBJ2-3, is DSGVTQTPKHLITATGQRVTLRCSPRSGDLSVYWYQQSLDQGLQFLIQYYNGEERAKGNILERFSAQQFPDLHSELNLSSLELGDSALYFCASSGTSGGSTDTQYFGPGTRLTVL.

In DNA form, the CDR3 reads TGTGCCAGCTCACCCAAAGACACAGCCGCTGGGGAGCAGTACTTC. It specifies CASSPKDTAAGEQYF. The J gene is TRBJ2-7, the V gene TRBV18; no clear D. The CDR3 consists of 15 residues. The V and J ends lost 3 bases and 7 bases respectively, with 19 bases between them. Germline V CDR1 and CDR2: KGHSH, LQKENI.

The chain is built from TRBV18 and TRBJ2-1; the match to TRBD2 covers 9 bases. The V gene end was trimmed by 5 bases and the J gene end by 4 bases; junction bases not matched to a gene: 6. This CDR3 is 15 amino acids long. In germline, CDR1 is KGHSH, CDR2 LQKENI. CDR3: CASSSSGRGYNEQFF. The CDR3 bases are TGTGCCAGCTCAAGTAGCGGGAGAGGTTACAATGAGCAGTTCTTC.

This clone has only a few counts. This rearrangement joins TRBV7-8 to TRBJ2-2, with 9 bases fitting TRBD2. This CDR3 contains 19 residues. V lost 2 bases, J lost 0 bases, and 10 bases stayed unmatched. Per germline, CDR1 SGHVS and CDR2 FQNEAQ. CDR3 loop: CASSLRWASGTANTGELFF. CDR3 DNA: TGTGCCAGCAGCTTAAGGTGGGCTAGCGGGACCGCGAACACCGGGGAGCTGTTTTTT.

The V and J genes are TRBV14 and TRBJ2-3; 8 nucleotides align to TRBD2. V was clipped by 4 bases and J by 0 bases; unmatched bases: 6. Germline-derived CDR1 and CDR2 are SGHDN and FVKESK. The CDR3 is 16 amino acids. The CDR3 region has the DNA TGTGCCAGCAGCCGAATACTAGCGGTAAGCACAGATACGCAGTATTTT. Translation gives CASSRILAVSTDTQYF. Combining the CDR3 with reference TRBV14 and TRBJ2-3 gives the whole variable domain EAGVTQFPSHSVIEKGQTVTLRCDPISGHDNLYWYRRVMGKEIKFLLHFVKESKQDESGMPNNRFLAERTGGTYSTLKVQPAELEDSGVYFCASSRILAVSTDTQYFGPGTRLTVL.

J is TRBJ2-7 and V is TRBV2, with D unclear. V was clipped by 2 bases and J by 5 bases, with 4 bases between them. The CDR3 runs 11 residues. Germline CDR1 SNHLY, CDR2 FYNNEI. In DNA, the CDR3 is TGTGCCAGCAGTGAAATGGACGAGCAGTACTTC. Its protein product is CASSEMDEQYF.

The V and J genes are TRBV30 and TRBJ1-5; D perhaps matches TRBD1 (6 bases). Trimming pared 3 bases from V and 0 bases from J, leaving 15 bases between. This CDR3 is built from 16 residues. Germline assignment: CDR1 GTSNPN and CDR2 SVGIG (reference sequence). The CDR3 region is CAWSAQGPYSNQPQHF. The CDR3 DNA is TGTGCCTGGAGCGCACAGGGCCCATATAGCAATCAGCCCCAGCATTTT.